This entry lists 32 T cell receptor beta chains sequenced from one sample in a study of T-cell memory formation after mild COVID-19. TCRdb reprocessed the 5' RACE reads via MiXCR and lists one record per CDR3 protein. The sample has some 340,000 distinct CDR3 sequences, over 10% seen once. Sequencing was done on a sample of PBMCs or a T cell subset sorted from them (not recorded which). The receptors shown here come from a young man who had mild COVID-19 (a few samples of this study predate the infection). Cell type and time point are not known.

The sample holds a few counts of this clonotype. This chain connects TRBV6-2 or TRBV6-3 to TRBJ1-2; D unresolved. The CDR3 totals 12 residues. In germline, CDR1 is MNHEY, CDR2 SVGEGT. Trimming removed 6 bases at V and 6 bases at J, with 11 bases between. Written as DNA, the CDR3 is TGTGCCAGCAGCCTTATCGGGGATGGCTACACCTTC. This encodes CASSLIGDGYTF.

The table lists this clonotype with a few counts. This chain links TRBV27 with TRBJ2-2, with TRBD2 as a possible D gene (6 bases). This CDR3 spans 14 amino acids. Trimming pared 3 bases from V and 4 bases from J, leaving 9 bases between. Germline V lookup: CDR1 MNHEY, CDR2 SMNVEV (reference sequence). The CDR3 loop is CASSFLGSTGELFF. CDR3 in DNA: TGTGCCAGCAGTTTCCTCGGGAGCACCGGGGAGCTGTTTTTT.

This clonotype has a handful of counts. This rearrangement joins TRBV25-1 to TRBJ2-5, with D hard to call. The V and J ends lost 5 bases and 3 bases respectively, with 16 bases between them. The CDR3 extends over 15 amino acids. Germline assignment: CDR1 MGHDK and CDR2 SYGVNS. The CDR3 coding sequence is TGTGCCAGCAGTCACCGGGCCAGTCGAGAAGAGACCCAGTACTTC. It is translated as CASSHRASREETQYF.

The chain links TRBV19 to TRBJ2-1; no clear D. The CDR3 consists of 15 residues. Germline-derived CDR1 and CDR2 are LNHDA and SQIVND (reference sequence). Trimming took off 7 bases at V and 2 bases at J, with 15 bases between the two ends. CDR3: CASTPDPWAYNEQFF. CDR3 bases: TGTGCCAGTACCCCCGACCCGTGGGCCTACAATGAGCAGTTCTTC.

This clonotype was found many times. This chain connects TRBV7-2 to TRBJ1-3; no clear D. Per the germline V gene, CDR1 is SGHTA and CDR2 is FQGNSA. The CDR3 loop spans 13 amino acids. The ends were cut back, 4 bases at V and 4 bases at J, with 8 bases in the middle. CDR3 in amino acids: CASSSTFGNTIYF. CDR3 in DNA: TGTGCCAGCAGCTCAACGTTCGGAAACACCATATATTTT.

This clonotype was counted between two and nine times. The V and J genes are TRBV3-1 and TRBJ2-4; D is possibly TRBD1 or TRBD2 (5 bases each). The CDR3 sequence is 17 residues long. Trimming shortened V by 0 bases and J by 0 bases, and 12 bases separated the two germline ends. Germline assignment: CDR1 LGHDT and CDR2 YNNKEL (reference sequence). The CDR3 nucleotides are TGTGCCAGCAGCCAAGAGGGGTCGGGACGAGCCAAAAACATTCAGTACTTC. It encodes CASSQEGSGRAKNIQYF. The full variable domain, with the rest looked up from reference TRBV3-1 and TRBJ2-4, is DTAVSQTPKYLVTQMGNDKSIKCEQNLGHDTMYWYKQDSKKFLKIMFSYNNKELIINETVPNRFSPKSPDKAHLNLHINSLELGDSAVYFCASSQEGSGRAKNIQYFGAGTRLSVL.

This clonotype was detected only a few times. The rearrangement uses TRBV6-6 and TRBJ2-3; a possible D gene is TRBD2 (7 bases). V shed 5 bases and J shed 0 bases, with 15 bases lying between them. Germline V gene lookup returns CDR1 MNHNY and CDR2 SVGAGI (reference sequence). The CDR3 totals 16 residues. The CDR3 DNA reads as TGTGCCAGCAGTATAGGGGGGGGCCTGAGCACAGATACGCAGTATTTT. Protein product: CASSIGGGLSTDTQYF.

V gene TRBV5-6 combines with J gene TRBJ1-1; 7 bases match TRBD1. V dropped 0 bases and J dropped 11; count of bases not matched to a gene: 4. Germline V gene lookup returns CDR1 SGHDT and CDR2 YYEEEE. The CDR3 extends over 12 amino acids. The CDR3 reads CASSLVATGAFF. The CDR3, as DNA: TGTGCCAGCAGCTTGGTCGCGACAGGGGCTTTCTTT.

The V call is TRBV6-1, the J call TRBJ1-2; no firm D call. Trimming cost V 4 bases and J 4 bases, with 7 bases left between them. Germline CDR1 reads MNHNS; CDR2 reads SASEGT. This CDR3 has 12 residues. The DNA of the CDR3 is TGTGCCAGCAGTGTAACTGGCTATGGCTACACCTTC. Translating it yields CASSVTGYGYTF.

Ten or more counts support this clonotype. This rearrangement joins TRBV6-2 or TRBV6-3 to TRBJ2-1; TRBD1 agrees at 8 bases. The CDR3 sequence is 14 residues long. The junction had 3 bases not matched to a gene; V was cut back by 2 bases and J by 6 bases. Per the germline V gene, CDR1 is MNHEY and CDR2 is SVGEGT. In DNA, the CDR3 is TGTGCCAGCAGTTACGACAGGGGTGGCAATGAGCAGTTCTTC. Translated: CASSYDRGGNEQFF.

This clonotype appeared many times. The rearrangement uses TRBV27 and TRBJ2-6, with D possibly matching TRBD1 (6 bases). Germline V CDR1 and CDR2: MNHEY, SMNVEV (reference sequence). The V gene lost 5 bases and the J gene lost 3 bases, with 11 bases spanning the gap. The CDR3 length is 15 residues. The CDR3 nucleotides are TGTGCCAGCAGTAAAGGGGGATTTGGGGCCAACGTCCTGACTTTC. Translating gives CASSKGGFGANVLTF.

This chain joins TRBV9 and TRBJ1-2, with D perhaps matching TRBD1 (6 bases). V was shortened by 0 bases and J by 8 bases, with 20 bases between the two germline ends. The CDR3 consists of 16 residues. CDR1 is SGDLS, CDR2 YYNGEE, per germline. The CDR3 bases are TGTGCCAGCAGCGTAGATCCCTCGGCAGGGGCGGAGGGCTACACCTTC. Protein sequence: CASSVDPSAGAEGYTF. Full variable domain (rest looked up from reference TRBV9 and TRBJ1-2): DSGVTQTPKHLITATGQRVTLRCSPRSGDLSVYWYQQSLDQGLQFLIQYYNGEERAKGNILERFSAQQFPDLHSELNLSSLELGDSALYFCASSVDPSAGAEGYTFGSGTRLTVV.

This clonotype was observed a few times. The chain employs TRBV4-2 and TRBJ2-3; 8 nucleotides align to TRBD2. CDR3 length equals 17 residues. Germline V gene sequence: CDR1 LGHNA, CDR2 YNFKEQ. With V trimmed by 0 bases and J by 3 bases, 8 bases remained unmatched. The CDR3 region is CASSQDSAGGLTDTQYF. As DNA, the CDR3 is TGTGCCAGCAGCCAAGATTCGGCGGGGGGACTGACAGATACGCAGTATTTT.

V usage is TRBV4-3 and J usage is TRBJ2-5; D is possibly TRBD1 (5 bases). Trimming removed 0 bases at V and 4 bases at J, with 15 bases between. The length of the CDR3 is 16 residues. Germline CDR1 and CDR2: LGHNA and YSLEER. CDR3: CASSQDRQGRGETQYF. CDR3 nucleotides: TGCGCCAGCAGCCAAGATCGGCAGGGAAGGGGAGAGACCCAGTACTTC.

The V call is TRBV27, the J call TRBJ2-1; possibly TRBD1 for D (7 bases). Germline-derived CDR1 and CDR2 are MNHEY and SMNVEV (reference sequence). The CDR3 sequence is 15 residues long. The V gene lost 3 bases and the J gene lost 7 bases, with 16 bases spanning the gap. CDR3 bases: TGTGCCAGCAGTTTCCCTAGACCAGGGGGGAATGAGCAGTTCTTC. Amino acid sequence: CASSFPRPGGNEQFF.

There are a few counts of this clonotype. This sequence joins TRBV27 and TRBJ1-6; D unclear. Germline V gene lookup returns CDR1 MNHEY and CDR2 SMNVEV (reference sequence). The germline V and J ends were trimmed by 6 bases and 0 bases, with 12 bases remaining between them. The CDR3 runs to 16 residues. The CDR3: CASRSPLRSYNSPLHF. CDR3 coding DNA: TGTGCCAGCAGATCTCCCTTGCGCTCCTATAATTCACCCCTCCACTTT.

The J gene is TRBJ2-1, the V gene TRBV6-2 or TRBV6-3; 7 bases line up with TRBD1. J lost 5 bases, V lost 1 base, and 8 bases had no gene match. Germline CDR1 MNHEY, CDR2 SVGEGT. The CDR3 totals 16 residues. CDR3 coding DNA: TGTGCCAGCAGTTACTTAGACAGGGTGGAGGACAATGAGCAGTTCTTC. It encodes CASSYLDRVEDNEQFF.

This clonotype was recorded a few times. The chain carries TRBV12-3 or TRBV12-4 and TRBJ2-2; 12 bases line up with TRBD2. Unmatched junction bases numbered 9, after V lost 7 bases and J lost 3 bases. The CDR3 loop spans 17 amino acids. CDR3 region: CASTQGLAGGDTGELFF. The CDR3 nucleotides are TGTGCCAGCACACAGGGCCTAGCGGGGGGGGACACCGGGGAGCTGTTTTTT.

V gene TRBV4-1 combines with J gene TRBJ2-4; 7 bases are a match to TRBD2. J was trimmed by 6 bases and V by 0 bases; bases with no gene match: 5. The V gene's germline CDR1 is MGHRA and CDR2 YSYEKL. CDR3 size: 15 residues. CDR3 nucleotide sequence: TGCGCCAGCAGCCAAGACCGGGAGGCAGGAAACATTCAGTACTTC. Protein sequence: CASSQDREAGNIQYF.

This sequence joins TRBV5-1 and TRBJ2-3, with D unclear. Germline V gene sequence: CDR1 SGHRS, CDR2 YFSETQ. Trimming took off 4 bases at V and 4 bases at J, with 13 bases between the two ends. CDR3 length: 14 residues. The CDR3 nucleotides read TGCGCCAGCAGCCCCCAGGCAGGATCAGATACGCAGTATTTT. Translating gives CASSPQAGSDTQYF.

CDR3 loop: CATSRGRGAGSYNEQFF. DNA of the CDR3: TGTGCCACCAGCAGAGGTAGGGGGGCAGGCTCCTACAATGAGCAGTTCTTC. The chain couples TRBV15 to TRBJ2-1; D may be TRBD1 or TRBD2 (6 bases each). Trimming took 1 base from V and 0 from J, leaving 13 bases between them. CDR1 LNHNV and CDR2 YYDKDF come from the germline V gene (reference sequence). The CDR3 sequence is 17 residues long.

J is TRBJ2-1 and V is TRBV9, with D perhaps TRBD1 or TRBD2 (5 bases each). V lost 3 bases to trimming and J lost 8 bases, with 21 bases between them. The length of the CDR3 is 16 residues. The germline V gene has CDR1 SGDLS and CDR2 YYNGEE. CDR3 region: CASSASPSPSGHEQFF. CDR3 in DNA: TGTGCCAGCAGCGCCTCTCCGAGTCCCTCGGGACATGAGCAGTTCTTC.

This clonotype came up many times. This sequence joins TRBV7-7 and TRBJ2-7; 7 nucleotides line up with TRBD1. The germline V gene encodes CDR1 SSHAT and CDR2 FNYEAQ (reference sequence). The V gene end was trimmed by 1 base and the J gene end by 5 bases; junction bases not matched to a gene: 8. The length of the CDR3 is 15 residues. CDR3 sequence: CASSLGTGALHEQYF. For the CDR3, the DNA is TGTGCCAGCAGCTTAGGAACAGGGGCGCTCCACGAGCAGTACTTC.

This clonotype was recorded at least ten times. The J gene is TRBJ2-5, the V gene TRBV5-6; D remains ambiguous. This CDR3 comprises 13 residues. The germline V and J ends were trimmed by 2 bases and 4 bases, with 9 bases remaining between them. Per germline, CDR1 SGHDT and CDR2 YYEEEE. CDR3 sequence: CASSLPRPETQYF. The CDR3 region has the DNA TGTGCCAGCAGCTTACCCAGGCCAGAGACCCAGTACTTC.

This clonotype turned up a few times. The chain joins TRBV20-1 to TRBJ1-4, with D maybe TRBD1 (5 bases). The germline V and J ends were trimmed by 6 bases and 8 bases, with 22 bases remaining between them. Germline CDR1 reads DFQATT; CDR2 reads SNEGSKA (reference sequence). The CDR3 is made up of 15 amino acids. Here the CDR3 reads CSAPLGGGAREKLFF. In DNA form, the CDR3 reads TGCAGTGCCCCGCTGGGGGGGGGTGCGAGGGAAAAACTGTTTTTT.

This clonotype was observed at least ten times. This chain connects TRBV4-3 to TRBJ2-1, with 11 bases lining up with TRBD2. The CDR3 runs 15 residues. J lost 6 bases, V lost 4 bases, and 5 bases had no gene match. Germline CDR1 reads LGHNA; CDR2 reads YSLEER. This chain's CDR3 is CASSRSGGAFNEQFF. Here the CDR3 DNA reads TGCGCCAGCAGCCGTAGCGGGGGGGCGTTCAATGAGCAGTTCTTC.

V and J are TRBV13 and TRBJ2-5; maybe TRBD2 (6 bases). This CDR3 spans 16 amino acids. The germline gives CDR1 PRHDT, CDR2 FYEKMQ (reference sequence). Trimming pared 3 bases from V and 4 bases from J, leaving 18 bases between. This chain's CDR3 is CASSFRQAGRLETQYF. The CDR3 DNA reads TGTGCCAGCAGCTTTCGCCAGGCGGGGCGCTTAGAGACCCAGTACTTC.

The chain links TRBV5-1 to TRBJ2-1; D perhaps matches TRBD1 (5 bases). The CDR3 is 14 amino acids. V was shortened by 6 bases and J by 1 base, with 11 bases between the two germline ends. Germline CDR1 reads SGHRS; CDR2 reads YFSETQ. CDR3 protein: CASTKDTSYNEQFF. Here the CDR3 DNA reads TGCGCCAGCACCAAGGACACGTCCTACAATGAGCAGTTCTTC.

This clonotype appeared a few times. The chain combines TRBV5-1 with TRBJ1-1; a possible D gene is TRBD1 (5 bases). Per germline, CDR1 SGHRS and CDR2 YFSETQ. V lost 5 bases and J lost 2, with 13 bases in between. This CDR3 is built from 14 residues. This chain's CDR3 is CASRSTELNTEAFF. CDR3 sequence (DNA): TGCGCCAGCAGGTCGACAGAATTAAACACTGAAGCTTTCTTT.

CDR3 in DNA: TGTGCCAGCAGCTTACTCGAAAGGGAGCATGAGCAGTTCTTC. This gives the protein CASSLLEREHEQFF. The chain combines TRBV5-4 with TRBJ2-1; D may be TRBD2 (5 bases). Germline CDR1 and CDR2: SGHNT and YYREEE (reference sequence). CDR3 length equals 14 residues. V was cut by 2 bases and J by 8 bases, with 14 bases left in between.

This clonotype was seen repeatedly, ten times or more. The rearrangement uses TRBV20-1 and TRBJ2-2; D gene uncertain. Trimming took 3 bases from V and 3 from J, leaving 11 bases between them. The CDR3 spans 14 residues. The germline gives CDR1 DFQATT, CDR2 SNEGSKA (reference sequence). In DNA form, the CDR3 reads TGCAGTGCTAGTTCGCCGGGCCACACCGGGGAGCTGTTTTTT. Translation gives CSASSPGHTGELFF.

This clonotype appeared a few times. V is TRBV5-1 and J is TRBJ1-5, with D perhaps TRBD1 (6 bases). Germline V CDR1 and CDR2: SGHRS, YFSETQ. The CDR3 is made up of 14 amino acids. V lost 5 bases to trimming and J lost 3 bases, with 12 bases between them. The CDR3 sequence is CASSPGTPNQPQHF. The CDR3 DNA sequence: TGCGCCAGCAGTCCCGGGACACCCAATCAGCCCCAGCATTTT.